This T cell receptor (beta chain) was documented in a study of beta chain features in type 1 diabetes. Study-level findings and limits: More deletions and fewer insertions at VDJ junctions were found in patients with type 1 diabetes. Moderate but significant shortening of TCRB CDR3s was recorded in all four CD4+ subsets from Type 1 diabetes patients.

Expressed TCRB transcripts were sequenced because the entire RNA isolate underwent reverse transcription. Clones were sequenced by immunoSEQ multiplex PCR, and TCRdb holds only the in-frame ones, with some missing. This table holds around 170,000 clones, approximately 9.1% found once. One heparinised blood draw averaging around 0.12 L was given by each donor. A CD45RO/CCR7/CD25/CD127/CD95/CD27 panel sorted naive, central memory, regulatory and stem cell-like memory CD4+ cells. Turning to this clone: No antigen is known for it.

The ends were cut back, 5 bases at V and 5 bases at J, with 16 bases in the middle. Germline assignment: CDR1 SEHNR and CDR2 FQNEAQ (reference sequence). The CDR3 extends over 15 amino acids. The clonotype was recovered from a woman aged 18-35 years in good health. V usage is TRBV7-9 and J usage is TRBJ2-1, with D possibly TRBD2 on 5 matching bases. Input material: central memory CD4+ T cells from blood. The CDR3 reads CASSLPGLRDNEQFF. DNA of the CDR3: TGTGCCAGCAGCCTGCCGGGGTTGAGGGACAATGAGCAGTTCTTC.